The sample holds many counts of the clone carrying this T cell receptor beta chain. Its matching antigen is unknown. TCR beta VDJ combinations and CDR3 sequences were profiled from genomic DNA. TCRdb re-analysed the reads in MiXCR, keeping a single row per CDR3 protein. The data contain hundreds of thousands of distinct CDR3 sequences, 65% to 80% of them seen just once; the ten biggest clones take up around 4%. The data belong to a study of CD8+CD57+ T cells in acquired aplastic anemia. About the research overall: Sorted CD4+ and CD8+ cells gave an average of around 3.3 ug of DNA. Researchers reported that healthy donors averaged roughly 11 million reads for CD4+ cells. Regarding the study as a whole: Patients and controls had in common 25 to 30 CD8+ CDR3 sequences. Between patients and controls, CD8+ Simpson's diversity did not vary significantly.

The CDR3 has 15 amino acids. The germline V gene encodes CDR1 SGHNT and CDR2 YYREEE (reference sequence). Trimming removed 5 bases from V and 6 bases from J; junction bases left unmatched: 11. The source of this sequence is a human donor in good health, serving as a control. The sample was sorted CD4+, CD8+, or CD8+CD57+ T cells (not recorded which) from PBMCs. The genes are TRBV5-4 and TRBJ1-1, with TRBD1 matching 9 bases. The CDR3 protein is CASRRDRVRESEAFF. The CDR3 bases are TGTGCCAGCAGACGGGACAGGGTACGGGAGTCTGAAGCTTTCTTT.